Shown below are 3 T cell receptor beta chains from a single sample sequenced in a study of OX40 agonist ivuxolimab in advanced cancers. The library was built by means of the immunoSEQ multiplex PCR assay. Entries here come from immuneACCESS through TCRdb and include only in-frame sequences with V and J called. Some clones fail to appear in such tables; in the studies checked, an unresolved V gene covers under half of the shortfall, and the cause of the remainder is unknown. The sample includes roughly 26,000 clones, with 76% observed a single time. Of the sample, around 13% is held by the ten largest clones. The sample was CD4+ or CD8+ T cells sorted from blood, taken in a trial of the OX40 agonist ivuxolimab. The source is an adult with an advanced solid tumor such as melanoma, head and neck, liver or kidney cancer.

V gene TRBV19 combines with J gene TRBJ1-1; no clear D. V was pared by 3 bases and J by 10 bases, with 15 bases between. The CDR3 extends over 13 amino acids. The V gene's germline CDR1 is LNHDA and CDR2 SQIVND (reference sequence). The CDR3 DNA sequence: TGTGCCAGTAGTATTGGCCCAGAGAGTTCAGCTTTCTTT. This gives the protein CASSIGPESSAFF. The whole variable domain, remainder taken from reference TRBV19 and TRBJ1-1, is DGGITQSPKYLFRKEGQNVTLSCEQNLNHDAMYWYRQDPGQGLRLIYYSQIVNDFQKGDIAEGYSVSREKKESFPLTVTSAQKNPTAFYLCASSIGPESSAFFGQGTRLTVV.

V and J are TRBV7-3 and TRBJ1-6; D ambiguous. Germline V gene lookup returns CDR1 SGHTA and CDR2 FQGTGA. This CDR3 contains 16 residues. Deletions cut 0 bases from V and 3 bases from J, with 9 bases between. CDR3 residues: CASSLTSGNYNSPLHF. The CDR3 coding sequence is TGTGCCAGCAGCTTAACTTCCGGGAACTATAATTCACCCCTCCACTTT.

The V gene is TRBV6-4, the J gene TRBJ1-6, with D possibly being TRBD1 (6 bases). V lost 1 base and J lost 7, with 11 bases in between. Germline V gene sequence: CDR1 MRHNA, CDR2 SNTAGT. The CDR3 has 15 amino acids. In DNA form, the CDR3 reads TGTGCCAGCAGTGACTTGGGGGCGGGAAATTCACCCCTCCACTTT. As protein: CASSDLGAGNSPLHF.